This TCR beta chain appears in the sequencing data of a study of monozygotic twins with inflammatory bowel disease. UMIs were attached via template switching, each with a 6-nucleotide sample barcode. After re-calling the 5' RACE reads, TCRdb lists one entry per CDR3 protein, DNA absent. The sample table sets out about 300,000 distinct CDR3 sequences. CDR3 length equals 21 residues. Germline V lookup: CDR1 MGHRA, CDR2 YSYEKL. Notes on this clonotype: Its antigen remains unidentified.

Findings and limits, study-wide: Compared with healthy co-twins, IBD patients showed reduced TCRbeta repertoire diversity by inverse Simpson. Whether twins were concordant or discordant made no difference to repertoire similarity, possibly from limited power.

The TCR sequence derives from a human donor with ulcerative colitis or Crohn's disease, or a healthy co-twin of an affected twin (not recorded which). The rearrangement links TRBV4-1 to TRBJ2-6; no DNA is available, so the TRBD1 call from TCRdb remains unchecked. The sequenced material came from blood. The CDR3: CASSHPPPDRLRNSGANVLTF.